The 15 T cell receptor beta chains listed next were all sequenced from one sample in a study of cytomegalovirus exposure and HLA in healthy donors. TCRdb keeps only in-frame clones here, not all; method: immunoSEQ multiplex PCR. The sample includes under 400,000 clones, roughly 88% seen only once; the top ten take over 0.9%. The sequenced sample was PBMCs. The source of these receptors is a man aged 25-40 years in good health and CMV-seronegative.

The chain employs TRBV7-2 and TRBJ2-7, with D possibly TRBD1 on 5 matching bases. The CDR3 is made up of 16 amino acids. V was clipped by 3 bases and J by 1 base, with 16 bases between them. Germline CDR1 SGHTA, CDR2 FQGNSA. In DNA form, the CDR3 reads TGTGCCAGCAGCTTGGAACGGACACGTCCTTCCTACGAGCAGTACTTC. Its translation: CASSLERTRPSYEQYF.

This clone appeared once. J is TRBJ1-1 and V is TRBV14; 8 nucleotides line up with TRBD1. The length of the CDR3 is 16 residues. The germline V gene encodes CDR1 SGHDN and CDR2 FVKESK. The junction had 12 bases not matched to a gene; V was cut back by 5 bases and J by 4 bases. The CDR3, as DNA: TGTGCCAGCAGCGACCGGACAGGGACGTTCGCCACTGAAGCTTTCTTT. This sequence encodes CASSDRTGTFATEAFF.

This chain connects TRBV7-8 to TRBJ2-5; 10 nucleotides match TRBD2. This CDR3 region has 16 residues. V was clipped by 1 base and J by 1 base; unmatched bases: 3. Germline V gene sequence: CDR1 SGHVS, CDR2 FQNEAQ. CDR3 residues: CASSLVASGGQETQYF. The DNA of the CDR3 is TGTGCCAGCAGCTTAGTAGCTAGCGGGGGCCAAGAGACCCAGTACTTC.

A few counts support this clone. This sequence joins TRBV10-1 and TRBJ2-7; D remains ambiguous. Looked up from germline, CDR1 is WNHNN and CDR2 is SYGVQD (reference sequence). V was clipped by 0 bases and J by 6 bases, with 15 bases between them. The CDR3 extends over 15 amino acids. The CDR3 DNA is TGCGCCAGCAGTGAGTCGGGTCGGCCAGGTGGCGAGCAGTACTTC. Protein: CASSESGRPGGEQYF.

V gene TRBV27 combines with J gene TRBJ2-3; a weak D match, TRBD2 (5 bases). With 4 bases removed from V and 2 bases from J, the gap between germline ends came to 22 bases. Per the germline V gene, CDR1 is MNHEY and CDR2 is SMNVEV (reference sequence). CDR3 length equals 18 residues. For the CDR3, the DNA is TGTGCCAGCAGTTCCCGGACCCGTGACTATACTTACACAGATACGCAGTATTTT. It codes for CASSSRTRDYTYTDTQYF.

This clone was picked up one time. The V call is TRBV9, the J call TRBJ1-4, with 7 bases lining up with TRBD1. Germline V gene lookup returns CDR1 SGDLS and CDR2 YYNGEE. The trim removed 3 bases at V and 3 bases at J, leaving 8 bases unmatched. The CDR3 loop spans 16 amino acids. CDR3 residues: CASSGPNRGPNEKLFF. In nucleotides, the CDR3 is TGTGCCAGCAGCGGCCCCAACAGGGGCCCTAATGAAAAACTGTTTTTT. Complete variable domain (other parts from reference TRBV9 and TRBJ1-4): DSGVTQTPKHLITATGQRVTLRCSPRSGDLSVYWYQQSLDQGLQFLIQYYNGEERAKGNILERFSAQQFPDLHSELNLSSLELGDSALYFCASSGPNRGPNEKLFFGSGTQLSVL.

The chain couples TRBV9 to TRBJ2-1; D unclear. The CDR3 contains 13 residues. Trimming stripped 2 bases from V and 6 bases from J, with 9 bases between. Looked up from germline, CDR1 is SGDLS and CDR2 is YYNGEE. CDR3 coding DNA: TGTGCCAGCAGCGTTGAGCTACCCAATGAGCAGTTCTTC. This gives the protein CASSVELPNEQFF.

This CDR3 reads CASSEEQFVSYEQYF. CDR3 coding DNA: TGTGCCAGCAGTGAAGAACAGTTCGTGTCCTACGAGCAGTACTTC. The chain has TRBV6-1 and TRBJ2-7; D uncertain. The CDR3 sequence is 15 residues long. The V gene lost 1 base and the J gene lost 1 base, with 11 bases spanning the gap. CDR1 is MNHNS and CDR2 is SASEGT in the germline V gene.

The rearrangement joins TRBV6-5 to TRBJ2-7, with 8 bases lining up with TRBD2. The ends lost 8 bases at V and 0 bases at J; junction bases unmatched: 6. The V gene's germline CDR1 is MNHEY and CDR2 SVGAGI. This CDR3 is 14 amino acids long. The CDR3, as DNA: TGTGCCAGCGAGAGCGGGGGCCTCTCCTACGAGCAGTACTTC. Its translation is CASESGGLSYEQYF.

The V and J genes are TRBV6-1 and TRBJ2-5, with TRBD1 identical over 9 bases. The CDR3 covers 18 residues. The ends lost 2 bases at V and 5 bases at J; junction bases unmatched: 15. CDR1 MNHNS and CDR2 SASEGT come from the germline V gene. The CDR3 loop reads CASSEMGTGRFSTETQYF. The DNA for the CDR3 is TGTGCCAGCAGTGAAATGGGGACAGGGAGATTTTCAACGGAGACCCAGTACTTC.

V is TRBV29-1 and J is TRBJ2-3; D may be TRBD1 (6 bases). Germline CDR1 reads SQVTM; CDR2 reads ANQGSEA. V lost 1 base and J lost 6, with 14 bases in between. This CDR3 is built from 14 residues. The CDR3 DNA reads as TGCAGCGTTGAAGTGGGACAAGGGTTTGATACGCAGTATTTT. This translates into CSVEVGQGFDTQYF.

This chain uses TRBV28 with TRBJ1-4; D is possibly TRBD1 (6 bases). This CDR3 spans 15 amino acids. Germline lookup yields CDR1 MDHEN and CDR2 SYDVKM. The V gene lost 2 bases and the J gene lost 4 bases, with 11 bases spanning the gap. CDR3 in DNA: TGTGCCAGCAGTTTACGCACAGGGCTTAATGAAAAACTGTTTTTT. Amino acid sequence: CASSLRTGLNEKLFF.

The genes are TRBV19 and TRBJ1-5, with D maybe TRBD1 (5 bases). Germline CDR1 LNHDA, CDR2 SQIVND (reference sequence). The CDR3 contains 15 residues. With 6 bases removed from V and 2 bases from J, the gap between germline ends came to 14 bases. The CDR3 is CASSMEGQGNQPQHF. DNA for the CDR3: TGTGCCAGTAGCATGGAGGGGCAGGGCAATCAGCCCCAGCATTTT.

The chain carries TRBV27 and TRBJ2-7; 7 bases match TRBD2. Unmatched junction bases numbered 8, after V lost 6 bases and J lost 0 bases. Germline V gives CDR1 MNHEY, CDR2 SMNVEV (reference sequence). The CDR3 runs 15 residues. The CDR3 region has the DNA TGTGCCAGCAGCATAACCGGGACTACCTCCTACGAGCAGTACTTC. Residues: CASSITGTTSYEQYF.

This sequence joins TRBV27 and TRBJ2-1; TRBD1 agrees at 10 bases. After removal of 3 bases from V and 0 bases from J, the junction contained 14 bases not matched to a gene. The CDR3 covers 20 residues. CDR1 MNHEY and CDR2 SMNVEV come from the germline V gene (reference sequence). The CDR3 sequence: CASSFLSTGTGVGSYNEQFF. CDR3 bases: TGTGCCAGCAGTTTTCTTTCTACCGGGACAGGGGTAGGCTCCTACAATGAGCAGTTCTTC.